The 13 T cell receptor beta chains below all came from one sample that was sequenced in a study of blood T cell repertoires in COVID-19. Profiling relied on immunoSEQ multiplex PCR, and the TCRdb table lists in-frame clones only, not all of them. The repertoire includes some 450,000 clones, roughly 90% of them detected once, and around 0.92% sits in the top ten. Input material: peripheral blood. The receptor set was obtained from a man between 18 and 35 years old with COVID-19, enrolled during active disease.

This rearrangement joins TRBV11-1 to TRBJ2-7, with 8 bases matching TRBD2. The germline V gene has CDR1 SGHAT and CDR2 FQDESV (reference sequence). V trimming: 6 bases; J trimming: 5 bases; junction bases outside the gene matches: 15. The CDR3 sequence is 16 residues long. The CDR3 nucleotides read TGTGCCAGCAGGACCCTGGACAGCGGGAGTCCCAACGAGCAGTACTTC. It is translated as CASRTLDSGSPNEQYF.

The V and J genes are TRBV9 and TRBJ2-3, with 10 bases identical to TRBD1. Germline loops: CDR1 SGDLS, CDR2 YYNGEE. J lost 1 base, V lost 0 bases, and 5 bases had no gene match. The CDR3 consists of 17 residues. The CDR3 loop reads CASSVGGGTGGTDTQYF. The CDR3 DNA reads TGTGCCAGCAGCGTAGGGGGAGGGACAGGGGGCACAGATACGCAGTATTTT.

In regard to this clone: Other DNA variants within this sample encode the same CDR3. CDR3 loop: CASSQGSGQRNSPLHF. The CDR3 coding sequence is TGTGCCAGCAGCCAAGGGTCGGGACAGCGGAATTCACCCCTCCACTTT. The V and J genes are TRBV3-1 (or the pseudogene TRBV3-2) and TRBJ1-6; 7 bases are shared with TRBD1. The ends lost 1 base at V and 7 bases at J; junction bases unmatched: 7. The CDR3 runs to 16 residues. Germline CDR1 LGHDT, CDR2 YNNKEL (reference sequence).

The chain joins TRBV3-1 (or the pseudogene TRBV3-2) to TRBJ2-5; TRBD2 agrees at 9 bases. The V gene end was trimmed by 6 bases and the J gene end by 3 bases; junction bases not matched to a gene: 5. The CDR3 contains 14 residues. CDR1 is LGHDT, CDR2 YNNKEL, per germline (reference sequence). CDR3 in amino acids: CASSYRTSEETQYF. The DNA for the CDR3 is TGTGCCAGCAGTTATCGGACTAGCGAAGAGACCCAGTACTTC.

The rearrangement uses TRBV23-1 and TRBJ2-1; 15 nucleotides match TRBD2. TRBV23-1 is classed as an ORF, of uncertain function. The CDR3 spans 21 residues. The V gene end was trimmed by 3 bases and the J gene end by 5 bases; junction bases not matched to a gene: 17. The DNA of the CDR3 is TGCGCCAGCAGTCACCCAACCGGGACTAGCGGGAGGAGTGGGGAGGACAATGAGCAGTTCTTC. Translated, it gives CASSHPTGTSGRSGEDNEQFF.

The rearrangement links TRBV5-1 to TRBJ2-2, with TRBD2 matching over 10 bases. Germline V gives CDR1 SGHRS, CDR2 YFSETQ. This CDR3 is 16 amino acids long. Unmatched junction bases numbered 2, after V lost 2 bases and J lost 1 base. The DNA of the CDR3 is TGCGCCAGCAGCTTCGGACTAGCGGTGAACACCGGGGAGCTGTTTTTT. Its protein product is CASSFGLAVNTGELFF.

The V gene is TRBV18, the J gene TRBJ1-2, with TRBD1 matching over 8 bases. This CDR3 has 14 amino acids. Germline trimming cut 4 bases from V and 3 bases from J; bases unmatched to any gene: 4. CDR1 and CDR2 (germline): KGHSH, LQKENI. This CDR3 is CASSRQGMDYGYTF. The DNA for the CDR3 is TGTGCCAGCTCACGACAGGGGATGGACTATGGCTACACCTTC. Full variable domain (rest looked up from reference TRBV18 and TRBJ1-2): NAGVMQNPRHLVRRRGQEARLRCSPMKGHSHVYWYRQLPEEGLKFMVYLQKENIIDESGMPKERFSAEFPKEGPSILRIQQVVRGDSAAYFCASSRQGMDYGYTFGSGTRLTVV.

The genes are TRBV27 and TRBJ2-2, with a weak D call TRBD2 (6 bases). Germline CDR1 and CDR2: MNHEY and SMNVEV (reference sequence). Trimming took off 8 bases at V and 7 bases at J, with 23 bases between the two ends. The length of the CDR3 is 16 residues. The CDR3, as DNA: TGTGCCAGCCGGGAGAGGCGGACGACCGATGGCGGGGAGCTGTTTTTT. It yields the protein CASRERRTTDGGELFF.

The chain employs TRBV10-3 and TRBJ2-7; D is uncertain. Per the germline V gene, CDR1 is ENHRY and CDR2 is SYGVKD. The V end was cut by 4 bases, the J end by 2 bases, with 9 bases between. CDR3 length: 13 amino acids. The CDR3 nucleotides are TGTGCCATCAGTGGTCTTTATCCCTACGAGCAGTACTTC. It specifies CAISGLYPYEQYF.

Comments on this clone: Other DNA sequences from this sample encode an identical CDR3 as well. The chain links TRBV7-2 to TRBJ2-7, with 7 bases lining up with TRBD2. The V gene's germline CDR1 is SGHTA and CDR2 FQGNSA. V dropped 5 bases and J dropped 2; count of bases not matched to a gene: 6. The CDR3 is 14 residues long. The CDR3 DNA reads TGTGCCAGCAGCCCCCGCGGGGGTACCTACGAGCAGTACTTC. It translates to CASSPRGGTYEQYF.

The chain's CDR3 is CATSPRLAPNNEQFF. In nucleotides, the CDR3 is TGTGCCACCAGTCCTCGACTAGCGCCCAACAATGAGCAGTTCTTC. The V gene is TRBV24-1, the J gene TRBJ2-1; TRBD2 matches at 8 bases. Germline V CDR1 and CDR2: KGHDR, SFDVKD. V was clipped by 6 bases and J by 5 bases; unmatched bases: 8. The CDR3 has 15 amino acids.

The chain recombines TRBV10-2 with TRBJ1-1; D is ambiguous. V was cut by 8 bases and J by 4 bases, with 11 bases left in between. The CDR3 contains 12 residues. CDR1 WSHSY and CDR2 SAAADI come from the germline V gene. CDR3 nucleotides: TGCGCCAGCCAAATCCGGGGCACTGAAGCTTTCTTT. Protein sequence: CASQIRGTEAFF.

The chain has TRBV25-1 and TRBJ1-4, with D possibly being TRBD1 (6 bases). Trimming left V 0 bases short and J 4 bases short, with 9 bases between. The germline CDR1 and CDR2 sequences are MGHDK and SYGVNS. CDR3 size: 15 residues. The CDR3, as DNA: TGTGCCAGCAGTGAATACGACAGGTATAATGAAAAACTGTTTTTT. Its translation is CASSEYDRYNEKLFF.